This entry features one T cell receptor (beta chain) sequence. The V and J ends lost 8 bases and 8 bases respectively, with 24 bases between them. This CDR3 comprises 15 residues. The germline V gene encodes CDR1 WSHSY and CDR2 SAAADI. The data were produced by immunoSEQ multiplex PCR, yet TCRdb's version contains in-frame clones alone and is incomplete. The profile shows about 310,000 clones, roughly 88% of them singletons. The source of the sample is a study of cytomegalovirus exposure and HLA in healthy donors. At the level of the study: The roughly 120 validation repertoires, a later analysis reported, used the same platform as the roughly 660 repertoires from the first cohort.

The sequence was collected from a man younger than 45 in good health and CMV-seronegative. J is TRBJ1-2 and V is TRBV10-2; tentative D call: TRBD1 (6 bases). Sequencing input: PBMCs. CDR3 nucleotide sequence: TGCGCCAGCTTAGTGCCAGGGGAAACCTACTGGGGCTACACCTTC. Translated, it gives CASLVPGETYWGYTF.